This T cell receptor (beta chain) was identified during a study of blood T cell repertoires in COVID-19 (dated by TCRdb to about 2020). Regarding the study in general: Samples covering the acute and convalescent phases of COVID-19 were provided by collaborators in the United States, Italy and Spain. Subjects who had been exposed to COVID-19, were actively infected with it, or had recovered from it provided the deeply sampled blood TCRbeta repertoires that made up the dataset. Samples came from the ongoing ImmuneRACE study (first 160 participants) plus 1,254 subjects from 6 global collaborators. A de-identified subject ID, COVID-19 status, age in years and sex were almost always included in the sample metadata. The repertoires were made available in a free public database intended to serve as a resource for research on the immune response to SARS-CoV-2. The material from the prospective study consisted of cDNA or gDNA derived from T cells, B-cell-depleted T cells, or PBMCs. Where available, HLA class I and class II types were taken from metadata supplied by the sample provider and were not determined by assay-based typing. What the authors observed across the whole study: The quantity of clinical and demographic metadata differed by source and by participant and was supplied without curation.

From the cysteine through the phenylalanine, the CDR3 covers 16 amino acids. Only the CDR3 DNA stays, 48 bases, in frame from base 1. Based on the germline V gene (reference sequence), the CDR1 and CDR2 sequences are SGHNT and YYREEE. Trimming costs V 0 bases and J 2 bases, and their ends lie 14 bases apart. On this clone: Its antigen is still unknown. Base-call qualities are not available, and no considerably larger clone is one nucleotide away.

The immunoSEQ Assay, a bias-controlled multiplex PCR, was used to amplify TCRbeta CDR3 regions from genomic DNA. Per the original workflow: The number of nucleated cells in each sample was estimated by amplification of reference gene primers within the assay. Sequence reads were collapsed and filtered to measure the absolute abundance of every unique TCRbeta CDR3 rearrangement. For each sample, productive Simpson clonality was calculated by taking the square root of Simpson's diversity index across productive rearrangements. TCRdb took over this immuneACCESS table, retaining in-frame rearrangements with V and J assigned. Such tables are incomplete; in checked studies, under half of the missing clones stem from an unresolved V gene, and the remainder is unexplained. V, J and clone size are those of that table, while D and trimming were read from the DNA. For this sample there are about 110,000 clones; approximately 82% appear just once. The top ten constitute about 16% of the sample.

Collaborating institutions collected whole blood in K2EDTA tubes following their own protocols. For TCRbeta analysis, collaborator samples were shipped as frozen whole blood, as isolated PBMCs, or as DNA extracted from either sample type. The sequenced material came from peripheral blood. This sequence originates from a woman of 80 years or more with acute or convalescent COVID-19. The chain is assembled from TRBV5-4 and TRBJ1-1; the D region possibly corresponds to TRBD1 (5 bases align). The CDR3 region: CASSLGNRRGNTEAFF. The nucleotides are TGTGCCAGCAGCTTGGGGAACAGGAGGGGCAACACTGAAGCTTTCTTT.